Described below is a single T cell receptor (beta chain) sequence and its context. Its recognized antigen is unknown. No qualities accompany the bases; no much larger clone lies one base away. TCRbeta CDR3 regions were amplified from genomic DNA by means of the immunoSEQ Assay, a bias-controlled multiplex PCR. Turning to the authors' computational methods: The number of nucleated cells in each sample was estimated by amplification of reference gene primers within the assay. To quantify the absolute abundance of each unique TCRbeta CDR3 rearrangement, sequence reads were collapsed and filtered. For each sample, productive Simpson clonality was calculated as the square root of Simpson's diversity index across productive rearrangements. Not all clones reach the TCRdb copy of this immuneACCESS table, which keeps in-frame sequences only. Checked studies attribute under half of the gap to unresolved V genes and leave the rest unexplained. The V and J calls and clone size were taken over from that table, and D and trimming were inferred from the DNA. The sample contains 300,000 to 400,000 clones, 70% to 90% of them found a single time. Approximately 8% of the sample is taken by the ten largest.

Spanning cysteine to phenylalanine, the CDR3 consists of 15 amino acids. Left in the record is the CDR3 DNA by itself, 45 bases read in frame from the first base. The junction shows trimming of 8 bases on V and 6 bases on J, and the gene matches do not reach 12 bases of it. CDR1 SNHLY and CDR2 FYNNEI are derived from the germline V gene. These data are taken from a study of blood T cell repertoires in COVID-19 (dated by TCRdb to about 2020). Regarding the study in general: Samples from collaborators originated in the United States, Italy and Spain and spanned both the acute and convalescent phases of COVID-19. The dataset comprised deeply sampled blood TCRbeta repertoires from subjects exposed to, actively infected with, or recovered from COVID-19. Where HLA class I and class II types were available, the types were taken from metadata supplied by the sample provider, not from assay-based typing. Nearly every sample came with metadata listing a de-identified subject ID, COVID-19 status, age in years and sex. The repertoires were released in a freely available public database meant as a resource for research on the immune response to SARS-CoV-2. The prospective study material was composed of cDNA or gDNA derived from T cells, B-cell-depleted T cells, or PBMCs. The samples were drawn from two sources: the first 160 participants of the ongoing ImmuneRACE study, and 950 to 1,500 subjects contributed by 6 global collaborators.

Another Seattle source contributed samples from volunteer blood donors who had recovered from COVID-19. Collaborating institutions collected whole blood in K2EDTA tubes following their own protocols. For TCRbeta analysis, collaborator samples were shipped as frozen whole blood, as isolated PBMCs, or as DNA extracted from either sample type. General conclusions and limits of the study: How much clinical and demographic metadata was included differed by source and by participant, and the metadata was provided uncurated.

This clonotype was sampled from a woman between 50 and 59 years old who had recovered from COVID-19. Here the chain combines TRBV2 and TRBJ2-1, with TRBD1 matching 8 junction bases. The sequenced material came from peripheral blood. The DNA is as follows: TGTGCCAGCGAATCGGAGCAGGGGGCTTTCAATGAGCAGTTCTTC. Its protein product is CASESEQGAFNEQFF.